The present entry profiles one TCR beta chain with its context. This clonotype came up a few times. The antigen it binds to is not known. The record has no base qualities; no much larger clone is one base away. Every donor in the study was a healthy Caucasian. The twin cohort comprised three pairs of female monozygotic twins, all aged about 18 to 29 years. CD4+ and CD8+ T cell populations were isolated with positive isolation kits from Invitrogen. According to the germline V gene (reference sequence), CDR1 reads SGHAT and CDR2 reads FQDESV. The trim is 2 bases for V and 0 bases for J, with a gap of 19 bases between the germline ends. The CDR3 spans 19 residues, from the cysteine through the phenylalanine. Here the CDR3 DNA is all that survives: 57 bases in frame from base 1. The data derive from a study of identical twins (dated by TCRdb to 2016 to 2017). As for the study more broadly: To test whether fetal clonotypes persist, the study used deep sequencing on TCR alpha and beta repertoires from monozygotic twins, unrelated adults of various ages, and cord blood. To rule out contamination, the twin experiments were replicated at different times with different library preparation protocols. Study-level results and caveats: Abundant cord blood beta clonotypes had fewer insertions, young adult naive repertoires showed a similar but weaker trend, and memory repertoires showed no such trend. Because the same donors could not be followed over many years, the conclusions relied on cross-sectional statistical analysis. In monozygotic twins, recombination models systematically underestimated out-of-frame TCR alpha sharing, but the models matched the sharing seen between unrelated individuals. Excess twin sharing in beta out-of-frame sequences was weaker because fewer shared sequences lowered the signal-to-noise ratio. Out-of-frame TCR alpha sequences shared between twins showed an excess of low generation-probability sequences compared with coincidental sharing between unrelated individuals. Zero-insertion analyses could be partly confounded by invariant T cells such as MAIT and iNKT, although diverse VJ usage argued against such confounding for most clonotypes.

Libraries were made using 5' RACE. The sequencing machine was an Illumina HiSeq 2000. Template switching introduced a universal primer binding site; the final cDNA contained a unique molecular identifier, enabling accurate counting of TCR cDNA molecules. Specific primers in the conserved constant-segment region were used to synthesize first-strand cDNA for the TCR alpha and beta chains. To control for contamination, every cDNA library was double barcoded, receiving both a SMART-Mk sample barcode and Illumina barcodes. Two successive PCR steps introduced TruSeq adapter sequences along with Illumina sample barcodes. Sequencing of the TCR alpha and beta cDNA libraries was done on the Illumina HiSeq platform using custom primers. In the source study's methods: MiGEC processed the raw reads to extract unique molecular identifiers, while MiXCR was used to determine the CDR3 positions. For each individual, recombination models were inferred using an EM algorithm with the repgenHMM and IGoR tools. Shared clonotype analysis was performed with the tcR package in R, normalizing sharing by the product of cloneset sizes. To study raw recombination without the effects of thymic and clonal selection, out-of-frame nonproductive sequences were analyzed. TCRdb reprocessing: public reads trimmed at Q25 with fastp, clones called with MiXCR, in-frame beta chains kept. All rows with the same CDR3 protein become a single entry with the most common DNA and genes. These V and J calls are TCRdb output, not the study's own analysis. In this sample the table shows about 530,000 distinct CDR3 sequences, approximately 20% of which occur a single time. Approximately 0.49% of the sample is in the top ten clones.

The same data also contributed to another study, on yellow fever vaccine responses in identical twins. That second report states: According to the authors, in identical twins the way T cells responded to vaccination appeared partly convergent and partly personalized. In the study, vaccine-responding T cell clones were precisely tracked in identical twins.

The sequenced sample consisted of CD4+ T cells sorted from blood. This receptor was taken from a woman under 30 in good health. The rearranged chain carries TRBV11-1 and TRBJ1-4; the D segment cannot be called with confidence. Read as DNA, the sequence is TGTGCCAGCAGCTTATCACCGTCAGCTAAATTCACAACTAATGAAAAACTGTTTTTT. Protein translation: CASSLSPSAKFTTNEKLFF.